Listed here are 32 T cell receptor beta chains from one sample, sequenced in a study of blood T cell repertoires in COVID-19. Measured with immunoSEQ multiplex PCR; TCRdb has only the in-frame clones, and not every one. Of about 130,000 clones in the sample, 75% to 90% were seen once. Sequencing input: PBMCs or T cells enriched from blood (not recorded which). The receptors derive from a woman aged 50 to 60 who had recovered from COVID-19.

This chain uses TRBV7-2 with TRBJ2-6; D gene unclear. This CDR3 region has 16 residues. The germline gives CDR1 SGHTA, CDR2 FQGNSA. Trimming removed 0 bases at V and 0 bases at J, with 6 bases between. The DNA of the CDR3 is TGTGCCAGCAGCTTAGCGCAGTTCTCTGGGGCCAACGTCCTGACTTTC. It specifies CASSLAQFSGANVLTF.

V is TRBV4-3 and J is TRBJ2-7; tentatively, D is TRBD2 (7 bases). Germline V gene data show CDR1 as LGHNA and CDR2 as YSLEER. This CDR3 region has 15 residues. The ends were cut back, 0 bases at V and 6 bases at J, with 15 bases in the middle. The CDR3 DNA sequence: TGCGCCAGCAGCCAAGATCCTGGGGGGGGCGGCGAGCAGTACTTC. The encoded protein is CASSQDPGGGGEQYF.

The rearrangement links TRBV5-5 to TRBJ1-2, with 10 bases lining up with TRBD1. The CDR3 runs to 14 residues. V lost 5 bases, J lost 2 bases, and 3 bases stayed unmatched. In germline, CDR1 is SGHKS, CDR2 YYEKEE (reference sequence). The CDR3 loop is CASSWGQGNYGYTF. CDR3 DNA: TGTGCCAGCAGTTGGGGACAGGGGAACTATGGCTACACCTTC.

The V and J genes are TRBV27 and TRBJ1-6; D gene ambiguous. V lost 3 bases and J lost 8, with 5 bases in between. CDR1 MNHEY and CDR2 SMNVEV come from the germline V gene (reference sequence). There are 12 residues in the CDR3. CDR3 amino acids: CASSFHYSPLHF. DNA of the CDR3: TGTGCCAGCAGTTTTCACTATTCACCCCTCCACTTT.

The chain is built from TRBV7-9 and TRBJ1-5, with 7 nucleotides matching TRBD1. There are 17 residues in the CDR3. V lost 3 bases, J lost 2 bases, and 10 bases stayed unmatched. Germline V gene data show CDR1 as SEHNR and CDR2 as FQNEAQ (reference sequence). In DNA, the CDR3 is TGTGCCAGCAGCTTGGGGATGACAGGGATTGGCAATCAGCCCCAGCATTTT. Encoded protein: CASSLGMTGIGNQPQHF. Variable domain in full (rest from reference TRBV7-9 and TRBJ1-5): DTGVSQNPRHKITKRGQNVTFRCDPISEHNRLYWYRQTLGQGPEFLTYFQNEAQLEKSRLLSDRFSAERPKGSFSTLEIQRTEQGDSAMYLCASSLGMTGIGNQPQHFGDGTRLSIL.

The CDR3 here is CASSSLRVGEKLFF. The DNA of the CDR3 is TGTGCCAGTAGTAGCCTACGGGTCGGGGAAAAACTGTTTTTT. J is TRBJ1-4 and V is TRBV19, with D uncertain. Germline values: CDR1 LNHDA, CDR2 SQIVND (reference sequence). V dropped 4 bases and J dropped 8 bases, with 14 bases sitting between them. There are 14 residues in the CDR3.

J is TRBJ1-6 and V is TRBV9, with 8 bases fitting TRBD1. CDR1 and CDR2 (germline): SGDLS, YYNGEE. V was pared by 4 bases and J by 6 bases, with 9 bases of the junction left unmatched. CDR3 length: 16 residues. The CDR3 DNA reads TGTGCCAGCAGCCCATCCGGGACAGGCAGTAATTCACCCCTCCACTTT. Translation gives CASSPSGTGSNSPLHF.

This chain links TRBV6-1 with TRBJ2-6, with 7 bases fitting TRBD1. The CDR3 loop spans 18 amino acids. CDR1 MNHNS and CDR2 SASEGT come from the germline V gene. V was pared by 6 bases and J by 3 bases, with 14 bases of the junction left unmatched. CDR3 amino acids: CASREQTGPLVGANVLTF. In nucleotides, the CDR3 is TGTGCCAGCAGGGAACAGACAGGGCCCCTCGTTGGGGCCAACGTCCTGACTTTC.

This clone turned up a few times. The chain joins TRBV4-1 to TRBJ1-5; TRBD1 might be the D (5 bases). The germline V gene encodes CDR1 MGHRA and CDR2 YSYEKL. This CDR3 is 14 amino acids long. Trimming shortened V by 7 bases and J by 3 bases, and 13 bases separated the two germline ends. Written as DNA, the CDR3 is TGCGCCAGCAAGGGATCAGGGATCAATCAGCCCCAGCATTTT. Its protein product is CASKGSGINQPQHF.

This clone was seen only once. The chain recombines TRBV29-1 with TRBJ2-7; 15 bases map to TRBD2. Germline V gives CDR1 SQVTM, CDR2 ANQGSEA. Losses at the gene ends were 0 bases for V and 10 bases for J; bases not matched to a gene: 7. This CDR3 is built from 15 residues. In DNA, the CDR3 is TGCAGCGTTGAAGATCCCGGACTAGCGGGGGGGTTACAGTACTTC. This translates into CSVEDPGLAGGLQYF.

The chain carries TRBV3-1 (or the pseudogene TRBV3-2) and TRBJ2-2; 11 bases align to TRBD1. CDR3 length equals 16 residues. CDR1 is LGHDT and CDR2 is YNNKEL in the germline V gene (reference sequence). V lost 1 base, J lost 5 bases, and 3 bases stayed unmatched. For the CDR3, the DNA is TGTGCCAGCAGCCAAGCCGGGACAGGGGGGACCGGGGAGCTGTTTTTT. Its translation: CASSQAGTGGTGELFF.

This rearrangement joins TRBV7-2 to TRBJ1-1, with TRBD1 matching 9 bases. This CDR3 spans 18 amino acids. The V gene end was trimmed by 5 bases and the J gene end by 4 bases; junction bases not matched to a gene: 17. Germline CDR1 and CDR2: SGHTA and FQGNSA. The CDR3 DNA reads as TGTGCCAGCAGCCCAGCCCGGAGGACAGGGGTTAAGGGCACTGAAGCTTTCTTT. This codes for CASSPARRTGVKGTEAFF. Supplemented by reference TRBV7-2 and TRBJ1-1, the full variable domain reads GAGVSQSPSNKVTEKGKDVELRCDPISGHTALYWYRQSLGQGLEFLIYFQGNSAPDKSGLPSDRFSAERTGGSVSTLTIQRTQQEDSAVYLCASSPARRTGVKGTEAFFGQGTRLTVV.

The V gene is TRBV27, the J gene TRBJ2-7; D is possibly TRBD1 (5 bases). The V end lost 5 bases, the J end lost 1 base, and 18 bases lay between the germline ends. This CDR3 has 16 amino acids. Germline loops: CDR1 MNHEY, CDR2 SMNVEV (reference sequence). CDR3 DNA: TGTGCCAGCAGTGATACCGACAGTCCAGTTTCCTACGAGCAGTACTTC. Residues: CASSDTDSPVSYEQYF.

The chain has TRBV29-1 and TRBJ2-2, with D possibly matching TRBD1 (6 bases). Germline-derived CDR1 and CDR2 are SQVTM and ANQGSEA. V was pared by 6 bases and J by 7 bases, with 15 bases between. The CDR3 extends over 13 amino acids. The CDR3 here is CSVTPTGIGELFF. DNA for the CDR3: TGCAGCGTGACCCCCACAGGGATCGGGGAGCTGTTTTTT.

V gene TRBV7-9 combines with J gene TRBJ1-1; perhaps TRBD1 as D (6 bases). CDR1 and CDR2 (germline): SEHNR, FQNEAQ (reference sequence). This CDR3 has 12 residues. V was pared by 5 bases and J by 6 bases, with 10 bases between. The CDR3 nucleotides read TGTGCCAGCAGCCTACAGGGATCTGAAGCTTTCTTT. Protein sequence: CASSLQGSEAFF.

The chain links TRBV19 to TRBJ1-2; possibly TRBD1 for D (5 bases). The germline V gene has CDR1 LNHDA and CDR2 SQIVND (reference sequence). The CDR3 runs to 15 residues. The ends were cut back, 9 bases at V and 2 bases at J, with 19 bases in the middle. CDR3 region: CASKIPGTGNYGYTF. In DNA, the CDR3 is TGTGCCAGCAAAATACCCGGGACTGGGAACTATGGCTACACCTTC.

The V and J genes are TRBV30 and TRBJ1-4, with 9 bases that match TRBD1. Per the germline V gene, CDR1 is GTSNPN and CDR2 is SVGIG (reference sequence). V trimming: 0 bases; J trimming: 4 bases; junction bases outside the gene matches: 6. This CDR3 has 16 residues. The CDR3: CAWSVKWDRVNEKLFF. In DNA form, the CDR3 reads TGTGCCTGGAGTGTAAAGTGGGACAGGGTTAATGAAAAACTGTTTTTT.

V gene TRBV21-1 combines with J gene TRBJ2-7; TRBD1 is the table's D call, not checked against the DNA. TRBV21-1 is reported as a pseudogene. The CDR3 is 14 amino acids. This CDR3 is CASSKRRGSYEQYF. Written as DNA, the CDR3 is TGTGCCAGCAGCAAACGCAGGGGTAGCTACGAGCAGTACTTC.

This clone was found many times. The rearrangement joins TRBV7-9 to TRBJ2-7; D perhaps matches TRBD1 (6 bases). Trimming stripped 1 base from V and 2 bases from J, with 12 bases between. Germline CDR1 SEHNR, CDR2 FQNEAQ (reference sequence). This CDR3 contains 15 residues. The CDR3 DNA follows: TGTGCCAGCAGCTTAGAGGGGGTCCCCACCTACGAGCAGTACTTC. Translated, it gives CASSLEGVPTYEQYF.

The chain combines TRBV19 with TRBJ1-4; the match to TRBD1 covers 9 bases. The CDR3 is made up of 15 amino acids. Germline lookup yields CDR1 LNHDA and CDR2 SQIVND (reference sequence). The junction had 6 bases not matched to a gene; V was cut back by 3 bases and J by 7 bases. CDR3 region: CASSIGDRGSEKLFF. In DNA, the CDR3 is TGTGCCAGTAGTATCGGAGACAGGGGGAGTGAAAAACTGTTTTTT.

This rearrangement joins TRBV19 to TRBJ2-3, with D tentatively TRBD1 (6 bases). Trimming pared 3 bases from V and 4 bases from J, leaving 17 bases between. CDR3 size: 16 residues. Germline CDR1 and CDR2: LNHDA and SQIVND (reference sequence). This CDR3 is CASSIGTTTTSDTQYF. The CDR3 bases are TGTGCCAGTAGTATCGGGACAACCACTACGTCAGATACGCAGTATTTT.

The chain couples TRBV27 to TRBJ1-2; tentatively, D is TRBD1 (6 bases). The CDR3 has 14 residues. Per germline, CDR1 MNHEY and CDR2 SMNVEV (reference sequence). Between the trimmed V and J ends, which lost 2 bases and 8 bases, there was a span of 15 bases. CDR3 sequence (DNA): TGTGCCAGCAGTTTAAGGGGTTCAGGGGAAGGCTACACCTTC. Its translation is CASSLRGSGEGYTF.

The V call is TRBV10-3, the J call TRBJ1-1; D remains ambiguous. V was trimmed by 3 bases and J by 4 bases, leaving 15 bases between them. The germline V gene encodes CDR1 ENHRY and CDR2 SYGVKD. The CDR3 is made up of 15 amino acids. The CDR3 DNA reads TGTGCCATCAGTGATATTACAGAAATAGGCACTGAAGCTTTCTTT. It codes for CAISDITEIGTEAFF.

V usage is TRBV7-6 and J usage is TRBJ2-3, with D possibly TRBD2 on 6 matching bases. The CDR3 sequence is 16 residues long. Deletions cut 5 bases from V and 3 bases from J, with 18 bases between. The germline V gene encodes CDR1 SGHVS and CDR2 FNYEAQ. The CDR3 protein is CASSQSVGGGTDTQYF. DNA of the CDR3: TGTGCCAGCAGCCAAAGTGTCGGGGGTGGAACAGATACGCAGTATTTT. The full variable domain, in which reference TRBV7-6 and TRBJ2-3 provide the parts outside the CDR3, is GAGVSQSPRYKVTKRGQDVALRCDPISGHVSLYWYRQALGQGPEFLTYFNYEAQQDKSGLPNDRFSAERPEGSISTLTIQRTEQRDSAMYRCASSQSVGGGTDTQYFGPGTRLTVL.

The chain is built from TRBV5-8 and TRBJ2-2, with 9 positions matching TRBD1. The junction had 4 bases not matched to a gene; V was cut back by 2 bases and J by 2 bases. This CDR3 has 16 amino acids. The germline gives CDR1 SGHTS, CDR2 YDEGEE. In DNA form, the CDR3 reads TGTGCCAGCAGCTTACGACAGGGGGGAAACACCGGGGAGCTGTTTTTT. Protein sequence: CASSLRQGGNTGELFF.

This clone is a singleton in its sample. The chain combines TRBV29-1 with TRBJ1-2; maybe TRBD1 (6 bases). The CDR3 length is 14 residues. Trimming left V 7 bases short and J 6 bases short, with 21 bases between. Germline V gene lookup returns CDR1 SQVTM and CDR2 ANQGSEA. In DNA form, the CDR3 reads TGCAGCGCTGACGAAAGTGGCAGGGGCCATGGCTACACCTTC. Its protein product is CSADESGRGHGYTF.

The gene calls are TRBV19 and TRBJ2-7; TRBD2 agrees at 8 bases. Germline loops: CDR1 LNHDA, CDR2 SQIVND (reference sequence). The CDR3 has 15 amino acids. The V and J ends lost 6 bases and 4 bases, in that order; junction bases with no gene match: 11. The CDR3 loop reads CASRLTGGGSYEQYF. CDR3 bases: TGTGCCAGTAGGCTGACTGGCGGGGGGTCTTACGAGCAGTACTTC.

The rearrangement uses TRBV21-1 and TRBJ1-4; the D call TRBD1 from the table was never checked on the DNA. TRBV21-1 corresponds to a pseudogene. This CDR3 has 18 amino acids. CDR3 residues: CASSTTTGPASTNEKLFF. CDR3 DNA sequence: TGTGCCAGCAGCACGACGACAGGGCCGGCCTCAACTAATGAAAAACTGTTTTTT.

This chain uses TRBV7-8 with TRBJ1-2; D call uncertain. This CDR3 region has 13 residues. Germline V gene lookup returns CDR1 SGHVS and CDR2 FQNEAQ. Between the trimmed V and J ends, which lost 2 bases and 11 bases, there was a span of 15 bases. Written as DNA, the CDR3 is TGTGCCAGCAGCTTACCGCCCGGACGGGATTACACCTTC. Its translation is CASSLPPGRDYTF.

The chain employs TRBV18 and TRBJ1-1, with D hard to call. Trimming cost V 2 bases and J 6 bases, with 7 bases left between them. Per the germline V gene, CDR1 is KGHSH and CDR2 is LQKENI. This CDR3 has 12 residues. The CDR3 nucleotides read TGTGCCAGCTCACCATTGGTAGCTGAAGCTTTCTTT. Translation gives CASSPLVAEAFF.

The chain's CDR3 is CASSERASGPGGTGELFF. In nucleotides, the CDR3 is TGTGCCAGCAGTGAAAGGGCTAGCGGGCCGGGGGGCACCGGGGAGCTGTTTTTT. This chain connects TRBV2 to TRBJ2-2; TRBD2 agrees at 8 bases. The CDR3 has 18 amino acids. Per germline, CDR1 SNHLY and CDR2 FYNNEI. The V and J ends lost 2 bases and 4 bases, in that order; junction bases with no gene match: 12. Full variable domain (remainder filled in from reference TRBV2 and TRBJ2-2): EPEVTQTPSHQVTQMGQEVILRCVPISNHLYFYWYRQILGQKVEFLVSFYNNEISEKSEIFDDQFSVERPDGSNFTLKIRSTKLEDSAMYFCASSERASGPGGTGELFFGEGSRLTVL.

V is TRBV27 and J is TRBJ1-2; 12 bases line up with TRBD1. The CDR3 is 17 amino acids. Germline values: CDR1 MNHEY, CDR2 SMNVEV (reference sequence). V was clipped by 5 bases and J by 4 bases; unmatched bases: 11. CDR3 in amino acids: CASSTKPGTGGVYGYTF. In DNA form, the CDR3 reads TGTGCCAGCAGTACGAAACCCGGGACAGGGGGCGTCTATGGCTACACCTTC.